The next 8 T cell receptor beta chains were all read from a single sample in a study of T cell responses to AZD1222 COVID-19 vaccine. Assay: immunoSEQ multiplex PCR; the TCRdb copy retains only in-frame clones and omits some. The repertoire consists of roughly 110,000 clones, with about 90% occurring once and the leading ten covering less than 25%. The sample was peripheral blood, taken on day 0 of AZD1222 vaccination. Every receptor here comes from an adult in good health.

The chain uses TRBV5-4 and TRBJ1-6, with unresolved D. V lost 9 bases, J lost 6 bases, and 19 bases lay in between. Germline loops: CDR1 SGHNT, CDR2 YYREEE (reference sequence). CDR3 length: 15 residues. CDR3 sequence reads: CATKKEGFSNSPLHF. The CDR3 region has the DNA TGTGCCACCAAGAAGGAAGGGTTCTCTAATTCACCCCTCCACTTT.

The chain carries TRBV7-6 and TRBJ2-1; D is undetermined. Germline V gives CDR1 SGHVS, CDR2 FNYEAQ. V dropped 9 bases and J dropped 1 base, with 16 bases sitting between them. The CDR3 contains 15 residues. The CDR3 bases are TGTGCCAGTGGAGCAGGCGGTGGTTCCTACAATGAGCAGTTCTTC. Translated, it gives CASGAGGGSYNEQFF.

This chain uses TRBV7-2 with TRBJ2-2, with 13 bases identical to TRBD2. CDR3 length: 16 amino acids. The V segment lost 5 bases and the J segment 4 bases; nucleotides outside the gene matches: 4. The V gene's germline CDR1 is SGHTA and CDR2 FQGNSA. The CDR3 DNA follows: TGTGCCAGCAGCCTGTGGACTAGCGGGGGCACCGGGGAGCTGTTTTTT. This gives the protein CASSLWTSGGTGELFF.

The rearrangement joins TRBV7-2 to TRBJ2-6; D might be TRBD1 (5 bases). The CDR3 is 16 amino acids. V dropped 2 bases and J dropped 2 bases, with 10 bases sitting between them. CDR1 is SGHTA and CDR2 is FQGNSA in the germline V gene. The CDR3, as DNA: TGTGCCAGCAGCTTATTGAAAGGGGCTGGGGCCAACGTCCTGACTTTC. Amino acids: CASSLLKGAGANVLTF.

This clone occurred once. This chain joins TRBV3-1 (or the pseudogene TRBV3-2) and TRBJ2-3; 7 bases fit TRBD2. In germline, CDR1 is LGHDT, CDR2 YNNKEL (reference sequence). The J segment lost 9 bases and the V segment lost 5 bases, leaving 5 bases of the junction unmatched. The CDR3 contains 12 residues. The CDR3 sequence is CASSVRLATQYF. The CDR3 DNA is TGTGCCAGCAGCGTTCGACTAGCCACGCAGTATTTT.

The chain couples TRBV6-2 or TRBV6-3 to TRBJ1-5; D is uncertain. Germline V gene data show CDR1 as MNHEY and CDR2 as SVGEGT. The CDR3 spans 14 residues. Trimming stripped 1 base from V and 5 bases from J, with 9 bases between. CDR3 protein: CASSYLLFDQPQHF. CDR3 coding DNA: TGTGCCAGCAGTTACTTGTTATTCGATCAGCCCCAGCATTTT.

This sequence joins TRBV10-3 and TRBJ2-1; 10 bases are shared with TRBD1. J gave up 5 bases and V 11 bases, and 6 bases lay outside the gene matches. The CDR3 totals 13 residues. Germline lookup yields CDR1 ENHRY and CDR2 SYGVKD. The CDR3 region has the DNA TGTGCCGCCGGGGACAGGGGTGACAATGAGCAGTTCTTC. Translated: CAAGDRGDNEQFF.

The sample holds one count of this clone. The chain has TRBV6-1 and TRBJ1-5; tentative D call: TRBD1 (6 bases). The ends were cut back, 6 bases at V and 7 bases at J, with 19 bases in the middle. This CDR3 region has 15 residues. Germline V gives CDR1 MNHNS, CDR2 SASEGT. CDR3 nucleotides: TGTGCCAGCAGCATAGACAGGTTCGGAGGGCAGCCCCAGCATTTT. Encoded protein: CASSIDRFGGQPQHF.